This is a list of T cell receptor beta chains from one sample in a study of OX40 agonist ivuxolimab in advanced cancers. TCRdb's table, derived via immunoSEQ multiplex PCR, lists solely in-frame clones and lacks some. This sample has 79,000 or so clones, with 75% to 95% found just once. Source: CD4+ or CD8+ T cells sorted from blood, taken in a trial of the OX40 agonist ivuxolimab. Source of these receptors: an adult with an advanced solid tumor such as melanoma, head and neck, liver or kidney cancer. Both conserved end residues are part of each CDR3. The D gene is left open where the match is weak. Where a row states a size, it is once, few, many or the class of an expanded clone; other rows omit it.

>TRBV28|TRBD1|few|TRBJ2-7
TGTGCCAGCAGTTTCCAGGACAGGGGGAACGAGCAGTACTTC
CASSFQDRGNEQYF
>TRBV6-5|TRBD2|once|TRBJ2-1
TGTGCCAGCAGCAGAGTAGCGGGAGGCTCCAATGAGCAGTTCTTC
CASSRVAGGSNEQFF
>TRBV30|NA|NA|TRBJ2-2
TGTGCCTGGAGTACCGAGCAGGAGCTGTTTTTT
CAWSTEQELFF
>TRBV11-1|NA|NA|TRBJ1-1
TGTGCCAGCAGCTACCAGGGTAGTGAAGCTTTCTTT
CASSYQGSEAFF
>TRBV28|NA|NA|TRBJ1-4
TGTGCCAGCACGATCCCTAATGAAAAACTGTTTTTT
CASTIPNEKLFF
>TRBV10-3|NA|NA|TRBJ2-7
TGTGCCATCAGTCAGACAGGCTACGAGCAGTACTTC
CAISQTGYEQYF
>TRBV9|NA|once|TRBJ1-5
TGTGCCAGCAGCCCCTTTGACGGAAATCAGCCCCAGCATTTT
CASSPFDGNQPQHF
>TRBV18|NA|once|TRBJ2-2
TGTGCCAGCTCACCACGCGGGGAGCTGTTTTTT
CASSPRGELFF
>TRBV7-2|TRBD1|NA|TRBJ2-7
TGTGCCAGCAGCCCCGGACAGGCCTCCTACGAGCAGTACTTC
CASSPGQASYEQYF
>TRBV7-9|TRBD2|NA|TRBJ2-3
TGTGCCAGCAGTCGGCCGGGACTAGCGGGAGGGCCAGGAGATACGCAGTATTTT
CASSRPGLAGGPGDTQYF
>TRBV7-2|NA|NA|TRBJ2-4
TGTGCCAGCAGCTTAGAGTTCGGGGTGTCCGCCAAAAACATTCAGTACTTC
CASSLEFGVSAKNIQYF
>TRBV5-5|NA|NA|TRBJ2-1
TGTGCCAGCAGCTTCCAGGGTTTTACCGCGTGGAATGAGCAGTTCTTC
CASSFQGFTAWNEQFF